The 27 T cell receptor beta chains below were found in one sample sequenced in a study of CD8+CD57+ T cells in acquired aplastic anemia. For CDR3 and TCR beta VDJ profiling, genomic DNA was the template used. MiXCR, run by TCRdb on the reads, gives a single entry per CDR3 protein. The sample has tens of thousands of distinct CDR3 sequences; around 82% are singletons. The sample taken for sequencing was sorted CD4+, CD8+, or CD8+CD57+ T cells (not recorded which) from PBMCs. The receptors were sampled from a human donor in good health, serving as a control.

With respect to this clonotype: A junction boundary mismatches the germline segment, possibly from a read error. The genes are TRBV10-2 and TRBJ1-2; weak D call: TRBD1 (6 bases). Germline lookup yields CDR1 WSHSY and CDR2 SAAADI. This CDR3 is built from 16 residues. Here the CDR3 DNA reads TGCGCCAGCAGTGATCCTCAAGGGCCAGGGGACTATGGCTACGCCTTC. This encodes CASSDPQGPGDYGYAF.

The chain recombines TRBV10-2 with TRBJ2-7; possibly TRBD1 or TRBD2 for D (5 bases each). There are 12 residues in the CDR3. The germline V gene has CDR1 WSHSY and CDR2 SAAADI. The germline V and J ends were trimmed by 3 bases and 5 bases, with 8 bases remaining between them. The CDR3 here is CASSEGTDEQYF. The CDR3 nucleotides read TGCGCCAGCAGTGAAGGGACGGACGAGCAGTACTTC.

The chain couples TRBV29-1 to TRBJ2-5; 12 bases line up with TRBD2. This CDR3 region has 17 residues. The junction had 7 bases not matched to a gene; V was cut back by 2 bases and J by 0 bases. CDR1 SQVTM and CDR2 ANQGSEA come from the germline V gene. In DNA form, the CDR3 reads TGCAGCGTTGAAAGCCGACTAGCGGGGGTCCACCAAGAGACCCAGTACTTC. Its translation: CSVESRLAGVHQETQYF.

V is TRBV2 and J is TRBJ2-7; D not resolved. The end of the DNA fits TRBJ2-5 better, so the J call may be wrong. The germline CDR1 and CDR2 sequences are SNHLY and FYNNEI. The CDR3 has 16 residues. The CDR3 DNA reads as TGTGCCAGCAGTGAAAACGTCCCCCAGAACCAAGAGACCCAGTACTTC. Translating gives CASSENVPQNQETQYF.

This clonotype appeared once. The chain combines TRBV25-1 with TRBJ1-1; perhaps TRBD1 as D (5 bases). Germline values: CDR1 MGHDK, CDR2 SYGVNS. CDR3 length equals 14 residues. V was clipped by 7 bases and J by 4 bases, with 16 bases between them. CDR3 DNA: TGTGCCAGCACTCGACCCGGGGGATCCACTGAAGCTTTCTTT. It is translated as CASTRPGGSTEAFF.

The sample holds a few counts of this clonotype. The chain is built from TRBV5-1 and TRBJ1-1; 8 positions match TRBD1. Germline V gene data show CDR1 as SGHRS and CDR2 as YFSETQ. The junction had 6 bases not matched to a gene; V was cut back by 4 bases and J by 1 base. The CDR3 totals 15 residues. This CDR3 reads CASSAGGAGNTEAFF. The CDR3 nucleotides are TGCGCCAGCAGCGCAGGGGGCGCGGGGAACACTGAAGCTTTCTTT.

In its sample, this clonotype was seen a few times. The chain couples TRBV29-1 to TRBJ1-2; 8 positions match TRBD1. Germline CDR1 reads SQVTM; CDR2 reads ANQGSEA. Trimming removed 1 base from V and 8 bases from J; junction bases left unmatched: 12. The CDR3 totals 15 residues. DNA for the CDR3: TGCAGCGTTGAAGCCCCCCGGACAGGGTGGAACGGCTACACCTTC. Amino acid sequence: CSVEAPRTGWNGYTF.

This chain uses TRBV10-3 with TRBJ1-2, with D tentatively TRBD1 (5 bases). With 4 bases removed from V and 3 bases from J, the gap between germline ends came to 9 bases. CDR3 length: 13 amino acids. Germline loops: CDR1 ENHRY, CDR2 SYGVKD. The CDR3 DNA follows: TGTGCCATCAGTGGCCTGGGGGACTATGGCTACACCTTC. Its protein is CAISGLGDYGYTF.

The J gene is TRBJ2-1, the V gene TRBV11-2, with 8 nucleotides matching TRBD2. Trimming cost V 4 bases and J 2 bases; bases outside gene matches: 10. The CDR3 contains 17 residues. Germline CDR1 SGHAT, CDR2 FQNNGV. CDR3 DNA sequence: TGTGCCAGCAGCTGGACTAGCAGGAGGACTCCCTACAATGAGCAGTTCTTC. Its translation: CASSWTSRRTPYNEQFF.

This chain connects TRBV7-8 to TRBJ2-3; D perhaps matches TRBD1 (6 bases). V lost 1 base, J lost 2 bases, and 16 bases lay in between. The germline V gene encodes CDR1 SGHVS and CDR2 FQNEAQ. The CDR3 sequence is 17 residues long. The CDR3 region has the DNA TGTGCCAGCAGCTTAGGACCCGGGACATTTTTCACAGATACGCAGTATTTT. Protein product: CASSLGPGTFFTDTQYF.

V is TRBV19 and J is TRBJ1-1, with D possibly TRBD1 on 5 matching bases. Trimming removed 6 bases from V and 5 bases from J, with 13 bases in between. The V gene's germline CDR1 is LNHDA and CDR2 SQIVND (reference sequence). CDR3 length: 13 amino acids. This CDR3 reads CASSTGGRTEAFF. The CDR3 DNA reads TGTGCCAGTAGCACGGGGGGGAGAACTGAAGCTTTCTTT.

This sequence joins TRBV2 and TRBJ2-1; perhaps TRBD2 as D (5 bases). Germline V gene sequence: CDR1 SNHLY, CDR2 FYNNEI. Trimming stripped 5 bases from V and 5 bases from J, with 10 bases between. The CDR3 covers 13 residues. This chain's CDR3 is CASSPPGNNEQFF. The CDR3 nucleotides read TGTGCCAGCAGTCCTCCGGGGAACAATGAGCAGTTCTTC.

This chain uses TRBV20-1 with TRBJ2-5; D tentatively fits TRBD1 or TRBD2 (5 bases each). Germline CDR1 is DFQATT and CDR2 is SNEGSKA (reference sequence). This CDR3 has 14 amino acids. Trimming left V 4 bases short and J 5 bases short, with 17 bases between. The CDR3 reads CSATAGTSRETQYF. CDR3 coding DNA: TGCAGTGCTACAGCCGGGACCTCCAGGGAGACCCAGTACTTC.

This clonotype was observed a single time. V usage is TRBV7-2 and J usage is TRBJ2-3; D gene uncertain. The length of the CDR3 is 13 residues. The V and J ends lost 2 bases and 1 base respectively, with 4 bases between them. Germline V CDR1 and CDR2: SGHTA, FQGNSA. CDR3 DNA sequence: TGTGCCAGCAGCTTACAAGGCACAGATACGCAGTATTTT. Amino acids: CASSLQGTDTQYF.

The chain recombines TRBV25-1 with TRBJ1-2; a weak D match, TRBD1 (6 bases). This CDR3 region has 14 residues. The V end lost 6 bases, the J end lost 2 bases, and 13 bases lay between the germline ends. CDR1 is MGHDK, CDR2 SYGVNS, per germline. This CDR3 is CASRETGSNYGYTF. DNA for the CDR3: TGTGCCAGCAGAGAAACAGGGTCGAACTATGGCTACACCTTC.

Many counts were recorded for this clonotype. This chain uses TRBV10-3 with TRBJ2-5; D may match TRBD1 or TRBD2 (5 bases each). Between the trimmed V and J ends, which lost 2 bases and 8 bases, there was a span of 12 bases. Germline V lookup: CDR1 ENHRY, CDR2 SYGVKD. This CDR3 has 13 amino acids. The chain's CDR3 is CAISEVTADTQYF. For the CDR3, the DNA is TGTGCCATCAGTGAGGTGACAGCGGACACCCAGTACTTC.

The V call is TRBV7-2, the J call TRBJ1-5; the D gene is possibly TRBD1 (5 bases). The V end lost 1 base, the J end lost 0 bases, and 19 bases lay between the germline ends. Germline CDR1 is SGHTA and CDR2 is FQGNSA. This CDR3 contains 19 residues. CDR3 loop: CASSLGPGGGGGSNQPQHF. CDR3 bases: TGTGCCAGCAGCTTAGGGCCTGGGGGGGGAGGAGGTAGCAATCAGCCCCAGCATTTT.

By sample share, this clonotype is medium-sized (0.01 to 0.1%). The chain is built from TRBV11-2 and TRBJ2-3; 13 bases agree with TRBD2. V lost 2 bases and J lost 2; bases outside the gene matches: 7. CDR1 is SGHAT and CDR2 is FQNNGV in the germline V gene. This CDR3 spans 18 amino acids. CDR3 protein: CASSLLWGLAGTTDTQYF. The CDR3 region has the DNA TGTGCCAGCAGCTTACTATGGGGACTAGCGGGGACCACAGATACGCAGTATTTT.

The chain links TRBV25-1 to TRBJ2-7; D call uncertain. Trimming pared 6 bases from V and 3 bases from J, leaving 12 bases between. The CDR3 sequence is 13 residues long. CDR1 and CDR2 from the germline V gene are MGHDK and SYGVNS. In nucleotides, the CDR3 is TGTGCCAGCAGGAAGGGCCAACACTACGAGCAGTACTTC. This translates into CASRKGQHYEQYF.

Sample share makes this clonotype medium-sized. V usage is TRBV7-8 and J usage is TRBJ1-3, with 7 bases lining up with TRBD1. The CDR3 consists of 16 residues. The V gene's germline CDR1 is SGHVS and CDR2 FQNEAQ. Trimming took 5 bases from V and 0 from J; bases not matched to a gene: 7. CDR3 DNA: TGTGCCAGCAGCGTCGTAACAGGGGACTCTGGAAACACCATATATTTT. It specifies CASSVVTGDSGNTIYF.

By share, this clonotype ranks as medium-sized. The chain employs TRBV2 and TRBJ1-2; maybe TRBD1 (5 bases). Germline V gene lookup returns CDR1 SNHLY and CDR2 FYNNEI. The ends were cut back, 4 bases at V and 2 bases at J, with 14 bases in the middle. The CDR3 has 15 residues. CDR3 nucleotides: TGTGCCAGCAGTGTACCCTCGCAGGGAAACTATGGCTACACCTTC. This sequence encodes CASSVPSQGNYGYTF.

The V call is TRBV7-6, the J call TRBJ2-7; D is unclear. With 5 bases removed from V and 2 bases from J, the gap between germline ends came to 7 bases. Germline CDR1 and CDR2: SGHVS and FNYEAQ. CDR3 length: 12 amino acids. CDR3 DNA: TGTGCCAGCAGCCAACATACCTACGAGCAGTACTTC. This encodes CASSQHTYEQYF.

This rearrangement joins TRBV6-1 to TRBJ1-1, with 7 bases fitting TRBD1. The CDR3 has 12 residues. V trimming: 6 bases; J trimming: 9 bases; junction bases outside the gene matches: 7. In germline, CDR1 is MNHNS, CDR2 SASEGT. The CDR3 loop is CASRRGQQKAFF. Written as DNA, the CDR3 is TGTGCCAGCAGGCGGGGACAGCAAAAAGCTTTCTTT.

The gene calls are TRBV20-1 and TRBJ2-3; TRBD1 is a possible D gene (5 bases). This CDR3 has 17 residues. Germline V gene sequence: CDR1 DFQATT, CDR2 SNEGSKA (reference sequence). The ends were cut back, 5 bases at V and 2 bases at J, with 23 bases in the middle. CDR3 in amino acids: CSAGRPRYQGATDTQYF. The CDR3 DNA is TGCAGTGCTGGCCGCCCCCGGTATCAAGGGGCCACAGATACGCAGTATTTT.

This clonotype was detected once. The CDR3 here is CASSPSQGNYGYTF. In nucleotides, the CDR3 is TGTGCCAGCAGCCCCAGCCAGGGTAACTATGGCTACACCTTC. The J gene is TRBJ1-2, the V gene TRBV2; D may be TRBD1 (5 bases). Trimming pared 6 bases from V and 1 base from J, leaving 12 bases between. The germline CDR1 and CDR2 sequences are SNHLY and FYNNEI. The CDR3 loop spans 14 amino acids. The complete variable domain, with remaining parts taken from reference TRBV2 and TRBJ1-2, reads EPEVTQTPSHQVTQMGQEVILRCVPISNHLYFYWYRQILGQKVEFLVSFYNNEISEKSEIFDDQFSVERPDGSNFTLKIRSTKLEDSAMYFCASSPSQGNYGYTFGSGTRLTVV.

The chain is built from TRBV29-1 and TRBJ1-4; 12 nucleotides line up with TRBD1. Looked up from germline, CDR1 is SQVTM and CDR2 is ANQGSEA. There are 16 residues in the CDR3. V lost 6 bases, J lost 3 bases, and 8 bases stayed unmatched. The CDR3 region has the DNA TGCAGCGTGGCACCGGGACAGGGGGCGGCTAATGAAAAACTGTTTTTT. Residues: CSVAPGQGAANEKLFF.

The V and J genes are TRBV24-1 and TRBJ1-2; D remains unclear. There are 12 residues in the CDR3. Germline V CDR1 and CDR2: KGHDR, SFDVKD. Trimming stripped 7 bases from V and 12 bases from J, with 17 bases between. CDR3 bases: TGTGCCACCAGGCGGTACCGGTGCCAGGACACCTTC. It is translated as CATRRYRCQDTF.